What follows is one TCR beta chain and its context. TCRdb redid the calling of the 5' RACE reads with MiXCR, one entry per CDR3 protein. This sample has a few hundred thousand distinct CDR3 sequences, with 15% to 20% found just once. This specimen belongs to a study of T-cell memory formation after mild COVID-19. Study-level information: The study found TCR clusters largely donor specific.

V shed 7 bases and J shed 3 bases, with 10 bases lying between them. Per germline, CDR1 MNHNS and CDR2 SASEGT. This CDR3 comprises 12 residues. The rearrangement joins TRBV6-1 to TRBJ2-7; D possibly corresponds to TRBD2 (5 bases). The sequenced sample consisted of PBMCs or a T cell subset sorted from them (not recorded which). This receptor was obtained from a young man who had mild COVID-19 (a few samples of this study predate the infection). Cell type and time point are not known. This chain's CDR3 is CASTARGYEQYF. The CDR3 coding sequence is TGTGCCAGCACCGCCCGGGGCTACGAGCAGTACTTC.